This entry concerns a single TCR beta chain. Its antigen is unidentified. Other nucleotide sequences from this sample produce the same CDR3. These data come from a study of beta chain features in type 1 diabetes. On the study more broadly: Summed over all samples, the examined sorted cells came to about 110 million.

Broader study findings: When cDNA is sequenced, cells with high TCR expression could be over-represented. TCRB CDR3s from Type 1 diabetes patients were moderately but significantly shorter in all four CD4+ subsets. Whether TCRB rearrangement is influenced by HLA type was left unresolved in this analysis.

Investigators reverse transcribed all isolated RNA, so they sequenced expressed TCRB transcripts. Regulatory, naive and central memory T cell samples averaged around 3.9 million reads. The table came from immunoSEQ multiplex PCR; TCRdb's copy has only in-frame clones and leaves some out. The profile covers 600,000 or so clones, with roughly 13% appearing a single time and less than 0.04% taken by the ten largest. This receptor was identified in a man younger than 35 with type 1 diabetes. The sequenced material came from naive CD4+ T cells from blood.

The CDR3 DNA follows: TGTGCCATCAGTGGAAACACAGATACGCAGTATTTT. Translation: CAISGNTDTQYF. The chain couples TRBV10-3 to TRBJ2-3; D unresolved. V was pared by 4 bases and J by 2 bases, with 4 bases between. CDR3 size: 12 residues. The germline gives CDR1 ENHRY, CDR2 SYGVKD.